These 4 T cell receptor beta chains were all obtained from the same sample, sequenced in a study of vaccination effects on CD4 cells after COVID-19. Viral peptide pools were used in the ViraFEST assay to expand antigen-specific CD4+ T cells, and sequencing came afterward. Cultured cells yielded isolated CD4+ T cells after 10 days. Vaccinated recipients, who were negative for nucleocapsid antibodies, had no history of SARS-CoV-2 infection. Their target antigens are unknown. TCRdb keeps only in-frame clones here, not all; method: immunoSEQ multiplex PCR. The top ten clones hold 10% to 11% of a sample with about 43,000 clones, around 78% of them seen once. This material consisted of CD4+ T cells from PBMCs cultured with SARS-CoV-2 spike peptides, taken before COVID-19 vaccination. The receptors originated from a human donor who received a COVID-19 vaccine.

This clone was detected a few times. This rearrangement joins TRBV7-3 to TRBJ1-6, with 9 bases aligning to TRBD1. After removal of 5 bases from V and 10 bases from J, the junction contained 9 bases not matched to a gene. CDR1 is SGHTA, CDR2 FQGTGA, per germline. The CDR3 is made up of 15 amino acids. CDR3 DNA: TGTGCCAGCAGCCTGGGACAGGGAGGGTGGTCACCCCTCCACTTT. Its protein product is CASSLGQGGWSPLHF.

The chain uses TRBV19 and TRBJ2-6, with D maybe TRBD1 (6 bases). From germline, CDR1 is LNHDA and CDR2 SQIVND (reference sequence). Deletions cut 8 bases from V and 0 bases from J, with 11 bases between. The CDR3 totals 15 residues. This CDR3 is CASQGHSSGANVLTF. The CDR3 bases are TGTGCCAGTCAGGGACACAGCTCTGGGGCCAACGTCCTGACTTTC.

The V call is TRBV6-1, the J call TRBJ2-5; 7 bases fit TRBD1. The trim removed 0 bases at V and 2 bases at J, leaving 6 bases unmatched. Germline lookup yields CDR1 MNHNS and CDR2 SASEGT. The CDR3 loop spans 16 amino acids. CDR3 in amino acids: CASSEAARGQQETQYF. The CDR3, as DNA: TGTGCCAGCAGTGAAGCTGCACGGGGACAGCAAGAGACCCAGTACTTC.

This clone has just one count. The V and J genes are TRBV6-6 and TRBJ1-2; 9 bases are a match to TRBD1. There are 15 residues in the CDR3. Per the germline V gene, CDR1 is MNHNY and CDR2 is SVGAGI (reference sequence). After removal of 5 bases from V and 4 bases from J, the junction contained 8 bases not matched to a gene. The CDR3 DNA reads TGTGCCAGCAGTCGCCTGGGACAGGGAATCTATGGCTACACCTTC. Protein sequence: CASSRLGQGIYGYTF.